This T cell receptor beta chain came from a study of T cell responses to AZD1222 COVID-19 vaccine. In the study overall: Doses given second, at about 4 or about 12 weeks, were pooled. Points from the study as a whole: Spike-specific TCR breadth and depth both grew after two AZD1222 doses. It should be noted that donors were predominantly white British and more often female, and clonal diversity was possibly underestimated. Just a handful of AZD1222 recipients were seropositive at baseline.

With regard to this clone: Its antigen is not identified.

Some clones are missing from TCRdb's copy, which holds only in-frame ones; the method was immunoSEQ multiplex PCR. The sample lists about 100,000 clones, 88% seen once, with about 8.7% in the top ten. Deletions cut 1 base from V and 1 base from J, with 10 bases between. CDR1 and CDR2 (germline): MNHEY, SMNVEV (reference sequence). CDR3 length: 15 residues. Here the sequenced sample was peripheral blood, taken on day 0 of AZD1222 vaccination. This chain connects TRBV27 to TRBJ1-1; weak D call: TRBD1 (5 bases). This TCR derives from an adult in good health. CDR3 sequence reads: CASSLLGRGNTEAFF. CDR3 bases: TGTGCCAGCAGTTTATTGGGAAGGGGGAACACTGAAGCTTTCTTT.